This T cell receptor beta chain was recovered during a study of T cells in Graves' hyperthyroidism and ophthalmopathy (dated 2019 in TCRdb). Study-level background: A discovery cohort of fewer than 110 patients, roughly 45 with Graves' ophthalmopathy and about 58 with stable Graves' hyperthyroidism, was used to find distinguishing TCR V-J signatures. Whether ophthalmopathy could be predicted prospectively was tested in an independent validation cohort made up of 18 hyperthyroidism patients plus 17 patients who later progressed to ophthalmopathy. The 100 discovery patients were randomly split 7:3 into training and test sets. In addition, the study compared T-cell repertoires in thyroid tissue and in blood from five or six Graves' hyperthyroidism patients. Once sampling was done, hyperthyroidism patients were given methimazole at a starting dose of 30 mg daily, whereas ophthalmopathy patients were given high-dose intravenous methylprednisolone. The paper reports TCR Vbeta CDR3 sequencing of roughly 140 peripheral blood samples: fewer than 50 ophthalmopathy, 70 to 85 hyperthyroidism and 17 progressor patients.

Taken from the germline V gene, the CDR1 and CDR2 loops are SGHVS and FNYEAQ. Including the terminal cysteine and phenylalanine, the CDR3 comprises 14 residues. Left in the record is the CDR3 DNA by itself, 42 bases read in frame from the first base. Broad study findings and their caveats: Most expanded thyroid clonotypes (frequency above 0.001) were also found in blood, which suggests that blood repertoires may mirror thyroid immune responses. No statistical method was used to set the sample size in advance, and investigators knew the group allocation. In validation, progression to ophthalmopathy was predicted by the model with more than 65% sensitivity and under 85% specificity, a median of roughly six months before onset. In cross-validation, a model built on a 13 V-J signature told ophthalmopathy apart from stable hyperthyroidism with roughly 87% sensitivity and around 84% specificity, and in testing the same model reached 80%/75%.

Amplification of TCR beta CDR3 regions was carried out from RNA transcripts. For the first round of RT-PCR on the TCR CDR3, the HTBI primer set was used together with the Qiagen OneStep RT-PCR kit. A second multiplex PCR round built the libraries, followed by size selection and purification. Sequencing of the libraries was done on an Illumina HiSeq2000 using paired-end 100 bp reads. The original pipeline was this. SOAPnuke was used to process the raw data, with reads discarded if the reads contained adapters or uncalled bases, had a mean Phred below 15, or lacked an exact constant-primer or identifier match. COPE v1.2.5 was used to merge the high-quality paired reads, and each unique nucleotide sequence was defined as a clonotype. MiTCR v1.1 was used to align the clonotypes against IMGT TRBV, TRBD and TRBJ reference segments. Analysis was restricted to V-J combinations with a frequency above 0.0001, which covered roughly 99% of repertoires. A TCS score was defined as the ratio between F50 (clonal expansion) and ExV (chaos), using BLOSUM62-based TCRdist between CDR3 peptides within each V-J. Welch's t-statistics and random forest reduced fewer than 550 V-J features to 13, which were used in a naive Bayes classifier (R e1071). The similarity between thyroid and blood repertoires was quantified using the Morisita-Horn index. The raw public reads went through TCRdb reprocessing: fastp at Q25, MiXCR clone calling, in-frame beta chains kept. Rows are unified per CDR3 protein, each entry keeping the most common DNA and genes. The V and J calls were determined by TCRdb, not by the authors. Within this sample are about 540,000 distinct CDR3 sequences, with approximately 44% of them counted one time only. The ten largest clonotypes hold about 7.8% of the sample.

This clonotype was detected a few times. There is no known antigen for this receptor. No base qualities exist here, and no much larger clone lies one base off it. Stable Graves' hyperthyroidism was defined as no progression to ophthalmopathy during 18 months of follow-up. Hyperthyroidism patients were newly diagnosed, with disease duration under 2 months, and aged 18 to 65 years. Exclusion was applied to patients with uncontrolled infections, other autoimmune diseases, pregnancy or lactation. Diagnoses were established on the basis of clinical symptoms, serum thyroxine and TRAb, thyroid ultrasound, and orbital computed tomography. Trizol reagent was used to extract total RNA, and RNA quality was then checked on an Agilent 2100 Bioanalyzer.

The sequence is built from TRBV7-6 and TRBJ2-7, with the D call perhaps TRBD1 or TRBD2, each one matching 5 bases. The end of the DNA aligns better with TRBJ2-1, so the J call may be wrong. This TCR was recovered from a woman aged 18-29 years with Graves' hyperthyroidism. Input material: peripheral blood or thyroid tissue (not recorded which). The CDR3 reads as follows: CASSPGATYNEQFF. The DNA sequence reads TGTGCCAGCAGCCCCGGGGCGACTTACAATGAGCAGTTCTTC.